This TCR beta chain was retrieved from a study of cytomegalovirus exposure and HLA in healthy donors. The PCR ran on 60 Vbeta and 13 Jbeta primers. TCRdb keeps only in-frame clones here, not all; method: immunoSEQ multiplex PCR. Here the sample spans around 110,000 clones, around 86% being singletons. The clonotype comes from a woman between 25 and 40 years old in good health and CMV-seronegative. The sample consisted of PBMCs.

The CDR3 spells CASSQDGGSEQFF. CDR3 sequence (DNA): TGCGCCAGCAGCCAAGATGGGGGGAGTGAGCAGTTCTTC. This chain joins TRBV4-3 and TRBJ2-1; perhaps TRBD2 as D (6 bases). Germline CDR1 LGHNA, CDR2 YSLEER. Trimming cost V 0 bases and J 9 bases, with 9 bases left between them. The CDR3 extends over 13 amino acids.